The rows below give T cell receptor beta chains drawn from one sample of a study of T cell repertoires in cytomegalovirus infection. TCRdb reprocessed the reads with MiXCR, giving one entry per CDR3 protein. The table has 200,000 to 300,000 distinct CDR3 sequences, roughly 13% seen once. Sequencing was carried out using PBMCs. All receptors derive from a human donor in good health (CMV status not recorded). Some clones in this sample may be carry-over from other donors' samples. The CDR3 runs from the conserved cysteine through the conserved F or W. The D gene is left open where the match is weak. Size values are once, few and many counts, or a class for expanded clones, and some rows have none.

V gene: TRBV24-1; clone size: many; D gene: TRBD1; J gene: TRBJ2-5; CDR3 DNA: TGTGCCACCAGTGATTTACAGGGGTCCCTCCAGACCCAGTACTTC; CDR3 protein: CATSDLQGSLQTQYF
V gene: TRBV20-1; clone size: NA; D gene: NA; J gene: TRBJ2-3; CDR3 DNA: TGCAGTGCTAGTGAGACCCTACAGCCAGATACGCAGTATTTT; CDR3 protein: CSASETLQPDTQYF
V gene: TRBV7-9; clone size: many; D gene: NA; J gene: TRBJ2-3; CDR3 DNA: TGTGCCAGCAGCTGGACCAGCACAGATACGCAGTATTTT; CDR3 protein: CASSWTSTDTQYF
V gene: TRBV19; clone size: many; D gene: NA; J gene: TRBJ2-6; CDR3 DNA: TGTGCCAGTAGTCCTTGGTCGGCCTTAGGGGCCAACGTCCTGACTTTC; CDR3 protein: CASSPWSALGANVLTF
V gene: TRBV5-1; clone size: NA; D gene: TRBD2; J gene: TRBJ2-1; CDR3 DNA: TGCGCCAGCAGCTTGGGACTAGCGATTGCGTACAATGAGCAGTTCTTC; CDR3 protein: CASSLGLAIAYNEQFF
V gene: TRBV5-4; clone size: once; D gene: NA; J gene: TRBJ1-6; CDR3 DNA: TGTGCCAGCAGCTTGGATCAAAATTCACCCCTCCACTTT; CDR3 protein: CASSLDQNSPLHF
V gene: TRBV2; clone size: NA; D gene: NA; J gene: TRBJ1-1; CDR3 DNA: TGTGCCAGCAGTGGGGGGGAGGCTTTCTTT; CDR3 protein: CASSGGEAFF
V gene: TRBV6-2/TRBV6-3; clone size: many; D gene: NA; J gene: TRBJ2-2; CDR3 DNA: TGTGCCAGCAGTGGACAGAGGAACACCGGGGAGCTGTTTTTT; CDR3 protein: CASSGQRNTGELFF
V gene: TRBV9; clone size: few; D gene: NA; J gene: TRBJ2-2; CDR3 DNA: TGTGCCAGCAGCGTAGGGTCGGGTACCGGGGAGCTGTTTTTT; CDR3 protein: CASSVGSGTGELFF
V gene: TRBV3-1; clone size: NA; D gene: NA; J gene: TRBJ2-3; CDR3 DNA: TGTGCCAGCAGCGGCGGCACAGATACGCAGTATTTT; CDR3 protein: CASSGGTDTQYF
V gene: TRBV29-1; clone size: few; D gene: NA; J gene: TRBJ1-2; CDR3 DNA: TGCAGCGTCTATACCGGGACGGCGAACTATGGCTACACCTTC; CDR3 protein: CSVYTGTANYGYTF
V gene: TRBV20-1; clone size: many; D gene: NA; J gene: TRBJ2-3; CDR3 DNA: TGCAGTACAAAGATGGGACTCAGTTGGTCAGATACGCAGTATTTT; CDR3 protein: CSTKMGLSWSDTQYF
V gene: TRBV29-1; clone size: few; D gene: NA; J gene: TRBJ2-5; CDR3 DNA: TGCACCTTCCGGGACGGGGGCGGAGAGACCCAGTACTTC; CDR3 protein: CTFRDGGGETQYF
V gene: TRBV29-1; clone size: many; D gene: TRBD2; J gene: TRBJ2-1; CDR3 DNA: TGCAGCGGCCGAAGCGGGGGGTACAATGAGCAGTTCTTC; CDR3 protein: CSGRSGGYNEQFF
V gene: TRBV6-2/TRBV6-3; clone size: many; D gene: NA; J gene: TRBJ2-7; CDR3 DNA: TGTGCCAGCGGGGGTTCGAGGGACGGCACCTACGAGCAGTACTTC; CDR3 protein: CASGGSRDGTYEQYF
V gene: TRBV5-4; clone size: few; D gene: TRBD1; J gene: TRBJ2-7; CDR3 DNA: TGTGCCAGCAGGGCCCAGGGGGCGCAGGGCGAGCAGTACTTC; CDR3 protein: CASRAQGAQGEQYF
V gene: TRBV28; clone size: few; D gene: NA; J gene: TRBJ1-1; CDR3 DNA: TGTGCCAGCAGCTACTACAGGGCGGGGGGGGATAAGACTGAAGCTTTCTTT; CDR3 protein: CASSYYRAGGDKTEAFF
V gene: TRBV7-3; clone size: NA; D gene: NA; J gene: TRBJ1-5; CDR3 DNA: TGTGCCAGCAGCCCGTTGCCCGCTGTACAGCCCCAGCATTTT; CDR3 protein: CASSPLPAVQPQHF
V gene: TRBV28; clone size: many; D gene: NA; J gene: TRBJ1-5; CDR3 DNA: TGTGCCAGCAGTCTCCCGACCGGGCAAGGCAATCAGCCCCAGCATTTT; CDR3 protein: CASSLPTGQGNQPQHF
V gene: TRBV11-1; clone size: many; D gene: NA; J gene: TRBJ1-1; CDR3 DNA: TGTGCCAGCAGCTTAGCGCCGACCAGCACTGAAGCTTTCTTT; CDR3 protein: CASSLAPTSTEAFF
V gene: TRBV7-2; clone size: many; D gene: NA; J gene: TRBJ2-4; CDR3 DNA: TGTGCCAGCAGCCCCTGGGAGGGGGGTTCCAAAAACATTCAGTACTTC; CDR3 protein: CASSPWEGGSKNIQYF
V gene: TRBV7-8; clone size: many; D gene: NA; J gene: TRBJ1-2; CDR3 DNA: TGTGCCAGCAGCACCACCCGGACGGACTATGGCTACACCTTC; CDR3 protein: CASSTTRTDYGYTF
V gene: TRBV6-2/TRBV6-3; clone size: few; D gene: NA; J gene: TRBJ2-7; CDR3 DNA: TGTGCCAGCAGTGACAGCCCACCCTCCTACGAGCAGTACTTC; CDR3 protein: CASSDSPPSYEQYF
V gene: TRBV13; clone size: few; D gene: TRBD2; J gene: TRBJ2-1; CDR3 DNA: TGTGCCAGCAGCTCCGATATTGCGCGGGAGGGCCAAGATGAGCAGTTCTTC; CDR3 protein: CASSSDIAREGQDEQFF
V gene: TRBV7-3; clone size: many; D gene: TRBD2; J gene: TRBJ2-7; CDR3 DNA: TGTGCCAGCAGCTTAAGGGCGGGAGCTGACGAGCAGTACTTC; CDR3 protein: CASSLRAGADEQYF
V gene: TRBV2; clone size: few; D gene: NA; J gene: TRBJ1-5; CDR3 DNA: TGTGCCAGCAGTGAACCGGGGGGAGGGGGTCAGCCCCAGCATTTT; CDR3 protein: CASSEPGGGGQPQHF
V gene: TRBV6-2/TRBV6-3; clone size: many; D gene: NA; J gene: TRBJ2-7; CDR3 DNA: TGTGCCACTCGCGAGGGGCGGCAGTACTTC; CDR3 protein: CATREGRQYF
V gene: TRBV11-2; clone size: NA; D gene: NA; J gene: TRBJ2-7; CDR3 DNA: TGTGCCAGCAGCTTAGGGAATAATCCTTTCGAGCAGTACTTC; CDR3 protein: CASSLGNNPFEQYF
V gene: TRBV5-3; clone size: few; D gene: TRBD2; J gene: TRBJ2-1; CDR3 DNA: TGTGCCAGAAGCTTACCACTAGCGGGATCCAACTCCTACAATGAGCAGTTCTTC; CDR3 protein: CARSLPLAGSNSYNEQFF
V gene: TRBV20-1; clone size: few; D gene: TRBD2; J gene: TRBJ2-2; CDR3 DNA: TGCAGTGCTAGAGGTCAAGCGGGAGAGGACACCGGGGAGCTGTTTTTT; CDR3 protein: CSARGQAGEDTGELFF
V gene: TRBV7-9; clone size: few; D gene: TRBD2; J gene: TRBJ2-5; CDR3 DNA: TGTGCCAGCAGCTTAGTTAGCGGGAGACCGGGAGAGACCCAGTACTTC; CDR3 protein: CASSLVSGRPGETQYF
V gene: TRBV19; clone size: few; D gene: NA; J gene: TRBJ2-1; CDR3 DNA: TGTGCCAGTAGTATAGATCGAGAAGGGACGAGCTCCTACAATGAGCAGTTCTTC; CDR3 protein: CASSIDREGTSSYNEQFF
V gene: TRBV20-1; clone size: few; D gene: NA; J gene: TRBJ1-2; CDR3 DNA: TGCAGTGCTAGAGATAGGGTGCGGGGCTATGGCTACACCTTC; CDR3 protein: CSARDRVRGYGYTF
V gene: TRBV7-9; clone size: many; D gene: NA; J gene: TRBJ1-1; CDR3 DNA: TGTGCCAGCAGCATTAATTCTAGGGTCGGGGATGAAGCTTTCTTT; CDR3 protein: CASSINSRVGDEAFF
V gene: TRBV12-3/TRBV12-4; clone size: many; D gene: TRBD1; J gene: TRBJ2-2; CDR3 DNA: TGTGCCAGCAGCGCCGGGACAGGCTACACCGGGGAGCTGTTTTTT; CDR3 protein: CASSAGTGYTGELFF